The 18 T cell receptor beta chains listed next were all sequenced from one sample in a study of shared clonotypes between healthy human individuals. Libraries were prepared by immunoSEQ multiplex PCR; TCRdb keeps only in-frame clonotypes and omits some of them. The data contain around 2.5 million clones, 93% of them singletons. The material sequenced was naive CD4+ T cells from PBMCs. Subset: CD45RA+ positively selected. These receptors were taken from a man younger than 30 in good health. Some clones in this sample may be carry-over from other donors' samples.

The rearrangement uses TRBV7-2 and TRBJ1-6; D unclear. This CDR3 comprises 15 residues. From germline, CDR1 is SGHTA and CDR2 FQGNSA. V was clipped by 5 bases and J by 7 bases, with 15 bases between them. Here the CDR3 reads CASSTRGSRNSPLHF. In nucleotides, the CDR3 is TGTGCCAGCAGCACCCGTGGATCGCGAAATTCACCCCTCCACTTT.

The chain employs TRBV30 and TRBJ2-4; TRBD2 might be the D (6 bases). The V gene lost 0 bases and the J gene lost 0 bases, with 15 bases spanning the gap. This CDR3 has 17 residues. Germline V gene data show CDR1 as GTSNPN and CDR2 as SVGIG (reference sequence). DNA of the CDR3: TGTGCCTGGAGTGTACGGGGGAAACTGATAGCCAAAAACATTCAGTACTTC. This sequence encodes CAWSVRGKLIAKNIQYF.

The genes are TRBV5-6 and TRBJ2-3; TRBD1 is a possible D gene (6 bases). Per germline, CDR1 SGHDT and CDR2 YYEEEE. CDR3 length: 16 amino acids. The germline V and J ends were trimmed by 1 base and 4 bases, with 16 bases remaining between them. The chain's CDR3 is CASSLRGTGFADTQYF. The CDR3 DNA follows: TGTGCCAGCAGCTTGAGGGGAACAGGGTTTGCAGATACGCAGTATTTT.

The genes are TRBV5-1 and TRBJ1-1, with 12 bases aligning to TRBD1. The CDR3 runs 13 residues. After removal of 4 bases from V and 12 bases from J, the junction contained 7 bases not matched to a gene. Germline values: CDR1 SGHRS, CDR2 YFSETQ. The chain's CDR3 is CASSVTGQGASFF. The CDR3 DNA reads as TGCGCCAGCAGCGTCACGGGACAGGGGGCGTCTTTCTTT.

The V call is TRBV5-1, the J call TRBJ2-7; the match to TRBD2 covers 11 bases. J lost 5 bases, V lost 2 bases, and 6 bases had no gene match. Looked up from germline, CDR1 is SGHRS and CDR2 is YFSETQ. CDR3 size: 15 residues. As DNA, the CDR3 is TGCGCCAGCAGCTTCAGACTAGCGGGATCTCACGAGCAGTACTTC. This translates into CASSFRLAGSHEQYF.

V is TRBV7-2 and J is TRBJ2-5; 7 nucleotides line up with TRBD2. With 1 base clipped from V and 2 bases from J, the junction kept 4 bases outside the gene matches. The CDR3 contains 15 residues. Germline CDR1 and CDR2: SGHTA and FQGNSA. The CDR3 reads CASSLGGRVQETQYF. As DNA, the CDR3 is TGTGCCAGCAGCTTAGGGGGGAGGGTACAAGAGACCCAGTACTTC. Full variable domain (rest looked up from reference TRBV7-2 and TRBJ2-5): GAGVSQSPSNKVTEKGKDVELRCDPISGHTALYWYRQSLGQGLEFLIYFQGNSAPDKSGLPSDRFSAERTGGSVSTLTIQRTQQEDSAVYLCASSLGGRVQETQYFGPGTRLLVL.

J is TRBJ2-2 and V is TRBV28; 13 bases agree with TRBD2. The CDR3 covers 18 residues. V gave up 5 bases and J gave up 0 bases; unmatched junction bases: 6. CDR1 and CDR2 from the germline V gene are MDHEN and SYDVKM. The CDR3 bases are TGTGCCAGCAGTCTCTCGGGACTAGCGGGGACGAACACCGGGGAGCTGTTTTTT. Protein: CASSLSGLAGTNTGELFF.

The V gene is TRBV7-2, the J gene TRBJ1-3, with TRBD1 as a possible D gene (6 bases). Per germline, CDR1 SGHTA and CDR2 FQGNSA. CDR3 length: 14 amino acids. Trimming removed 5 bases from V and 2 bases from J, with 10 bases in between. The CDR3 DNA sequence: TGTGCCAGCAGCGTAAACAGGGCTGGAAACACCATATATTTT. Translation gives CASSVNRAGNTIYF.

This chain joins TRBV27 and TRBJ1-1, with 7 bases lining up with TRBD1. V dropped 6 bases and J dropped 7; count of bases not matched to a gene: 8. This CDR3 comprises 13 residues. Germline V gene lookup returns CDR1 MNHEY and CDR2 SMNVEV (reference sequence). The CDR3 reads CASRTTGVGEAFF. Written as DNA, the CDR3 is TGTGCCAGCAGGACTACAGGGGTAGGTGAAGCTTTCTTT.

This clone has a single count. V and J are TRBV5-1 and TRBJ2-2; D call uncertain. Germline V gene lookup returns CDR1 SGHRS and CDR2 YFSETQ. Trimming removed 7 bases at V and 5 bases at J, with 21 bases between. The CDR3 spans 16 residues. The CDR3 protein is CASARGQAVETGELFF. The CDR3 bases are TGCGCCAGCGCCCGTGGGCAGGCCGTTGAAACCGGGGAGCTGTTTTTT.

The chain has TRBV18 and TRBJ1-2; D is ambiguous. The CDR3 contains 17 residues. Germline CDR1 reads KGHSH; CDR2 reads LQKENI. Deletions cut 0 bases from V and 0 bases from J, with 14 bases between. Written as DNA, the CDR3 is TGTGCCAGCTCACCACCGTCCATCCAACATACTAACTATGGCTACACCTTC. Translation: CASSPPSIQHTNYGYTF.

This chain uses TRBV12-1 with TRBJ2-1; TRBD2, as called in the table, went unchecked against the DNA. TRBV12-1 is assigned pseudogene status. This CDR3 has 19 amino acids. The DNA of the CDR3 is TGTGCCAGCAGCTTTGCAGGTCGGCGGGAGCTCTTCTCCTACAATGAGCAGTTCTTC. It is translated as CASSFAGRRELFSYNEQFF.

The chain is built from TRBV28 and TRBJ2-5; 8 bases agree with TRBD1. Near its end, the DNA agrees better with TRBJ2-7, so the J call may be wrong. CDR3 length: 13 amino acids. From germline, CDR1 is MDHEN and CDR2 SYDVKM. CDR3 sequence (DNA): TGTGCCAGCATTGAGGACAGGGAGAGCGAGCAGTACTTC. Encoded protein: CASIEDRESEQYF.

V usage is TRBV6-1 and J usage is TRBJ1-5; perhaps TRBD1 as D (5 bases). From germline, CDR1 is MNHNS and CDR2 SASEGT. V was trimmed by 0 bases and J by 7 bases, leaving 16 bases between them. CDR3 length: 16 amino acids. The CDR3 DNA follows: TGTGCCAGCAGTGAAGCCACCAGGGTAAGGTGGCAGCCCCAGCATTTT. This codes for CASSEATRVRWQPQHF.

Points on this clone: Other DNA sequences in the sample encode the same CDR3. The chain has TRBV7-2 and TRBJ2-5; possible D gene TRBD2, 6 bases. V was shortened by 3 bases and J by 1 base, with 9 bases between the two germline ends. The CDR3 is 14 residues long. CDR1 is SGHTA, CDR2 FQGNSA, per germline. The DNA for the CDR3 is TGTGCCAGCAGCTTCCAGGGAGGCCAAGAGACCCAGTACTTC. This sequence encodes CASSFQGGQETQYF.

This chain joins TRBV28 and TRBJ2-5; 8 bases align to TRBD2. The CDR3 spans 14 residues. Germline V lookup: CDR1 MDHEN, CDR2 SYDVKM. Germline trimming cut 7 bases from V and 5 bases from J; bases unmatched to any gene: 9. CDR3 loop: CASTPSGGWETQYF. The CDR3 DNA reads as TGTGCCAGCACCCCTTCGGGGGGGTGGGAGACCCAGTACTTC.

This clone was seen a handful of times. The chain links TRBV9 to TRBJ1-1; the D gene is possibly TRBD1 (6 bases). The germline V gene has CDR1 SGDLS and CDR2 YYNGEE. The V gene lost 0 bases and the J gene lost 4 bases, with 10 bases spanning the gap. The CDR3 consists of 14 residues. CDR3 residues: CASSVGKGVTEAFF. CDR3 nucleotides: TGTGCCAGCAGCGTAGGGAAGGGGGTCACTGAAGCTTTCTTT. Full variable domain (remainder filled in from reference TRBV9 and TRBJ1-1): DSGVTQTPKHLITATGQRVTLRCSPRSGDLSVYWYQQSLDQGLQFLIQYYNGEERAKGNILERFSAQQFPDLHSELNLSSLELGDSALYFCASSVGKGVTEAFFGQGTRLTVV.

The CDR3 DNA sequence: TGTGCCAGCAGCCCAGGACAGGGAAGAGGGGGGCTATACGAGCAGTACTTC. Its protein product is CASSPGQGRGGLYEQYF. V usage is TRBV7-9 and J usage is TRBJ2-7; 8 bases agree with TRBD1. Unmatched junction bases numbered 16, after V lost 5 bases and J lost 4 bases. Germline CDR1 is SEHNR and CDR2 is FQNEAQ (reference sequence). The CDR3 consists of 17 residues.